One and the same sample provided the 16 T cell receptor beta chains below, sequenced in a study of blood T cell repertoires in COVID-19. Method: immunoSEQ multiplex PCR; TCRdb's copy keeps in-frame clones and lacks some. The sample consists of around 100,000 clones, approximately 84% of them appearing once. The sample consisted of peripheral blood. The source of these receptors is a human donor in a cohort sampled during active COVID-19.

This rearrangement joins TRBV28 to TRBJ1-4, with D tentatively TRBD1 (6 bases). The V end lost 6 bases, the J end lost 7 bases, and 12 bases lay between the germline ends. The length of the CDR3 is 13 residues. Germline V gene lookup returns CDR1 MDHEN and CDR2 SYDVKM. CDR3 coding DNA: TGTGCCAGCAGGAGAGGGGGATTTGAAAAACTGTTTTTT. This sequence encodes CASRRGGFEKLFF. Looking up the rest from reference TRBV28 and TRBJ1-4 gives the full variable domain: DVKVTQSSRYLVKRTGEKVFLECVQDMDHENMFWYRQDPGLGLRLIYFSYDVKMKEKGDIPEGYSVSREKKERFSLILESASTNQTSMYLCASRRGGFEKLFFGSGTQLSVL.

The rearrangement links TRBV19 to TRBJ2-6; D is unresolved. V lost 5 bases to trimming and J lost 4 bases, with 15 bases between them. Germline assignment: CDR1 LNHDA and CDR2 SQIVND (reference sequence). The CDR3 has 16 amino acids. CDR3 amino acids: CASSSSGRSGANVLTF. The CDR3 DNA reads as TGTGCCAGTAGTTCCTCAGGTCGATCCGGGGCCAACGTCCTGACTTTC.

The chain links TRBV6-5 to TRBJ1-4, with TRBD1 as a possible D gene (5 bases). The V gene's germline CDR1 is MNHEY and CDR2 SVGAGI. The CDR3 consists of 14 residues. Trimming took 6 bases from V and 7 from J, leaving 15 bases between them. The DNA for the CDR3 is TGTGCCAGCAGGGTCGGGGGGTTTAGTGAAAAACTGTTTTTT. Amino acid sequence: CASRVGGFSEKLFF.

This clone has a handful of counts. The chain is built from TRBV11-3 and TRBJ2-7; maybe TRBD1 (6 bases). V was pared by 3 bases and J by 2 bases, with 8 bases between. This CDR3 is built from 13 residues. Germline CDR1 reads SGHNT; CDR2 reads YENEEA. The CDR3 sequence is CASSLSGAYEQYF. The CDR3 DNA follows: TGTGCCAGCAGCTTGTCAGGGGCCTACGAGCAGTACTTC.

The rearrangement joins TRBV12-5 to TRBJ2-2; 8 bases match TRBD1. V was clipped by 2 bases and J by 0 bases; unmatched bases: 5. Looked up from germline, CDR1 is LGHNT and CDR2 is FRNRAP. The CDR3 has 17 amino acids. The CDR3, as DNA: TGTGCTAGTGGTTTGCTAACGACAGGGGCGAACACCGGGGAGCTGTTTTTT. This encodes CASGLLTTGANTGELFF.

V gene TRBV6-5 combines with J gene TRBJ2-7; perhaps TRBD1 as D (6 bases). The CDR3 contains 15 residues. Germline-derived CDR1 and CDR2 are MNHEY and SVGAGI. The ends were cut back, 0 bases at V and 0 bases at J, with 9 bases in the middle. The CDR3 DNA reads as TGTGCCAGCAGTTACTCAACAGGGTACTCCTACGAGCAGTACTTC. Translation: CASSYSTGYSYEQYF.

The chain uses TRBV2 and TRBJ2-3, with D tentatively TRBD1 (6 bases). The CDR3 contains 13 residues. Deletions cut 6 bases from V and 4 bases from J, with 11 bases between. In germline, CDR1 is SNHLY, CDR2 FYNNEI. CDR3 coding DNA: TGTGCCAGCAGCTCTAGACAGGCAGATACGCAGTATTTT. Amino acids: CASSSRQADTQYF.

This chain connects TRBV7-2 to TRBJ2-7, with no clear D. V dropped 0 bases and J dropped 3 bases, with 9 bases sitting between them. The CDR3 consists of 14 residues. CDR1 SGHTA and CDR2 FQGNSA come from the germline V gene. The CDR3 region is CASSLAGLGYEQYF. DNA for the CDR3: TGTGCCAGCAGCTTAGCCGGGTTAGGCTACGAGCAGTACTTC.

This clone appeared a few times. The V gene is TRBV10-3, the J gene TRBJ2-4, with TRBD1 matching 7 bases. This CDR3 region has 13 residues. Per germline, CDR1 ENHRY and CDR2 SYGVKD. After removal of 6 bases from V and 8 bases from J, the junction contained 7 bases not matched to a gene. The CDR3 here is CAISNRGADIQYF. The CDR3 DNA follows: TGTGCCATCAGCAACAGGGGCGCGGACATTCAGTACTTC.

J is TRBJ1-2 and V is TRBV2, with 12 bases fitting TRBD1. CDR1 and CDR2 (germline): SNHLY, FYNNEI. CDR3 length: 14 amino acids. V was pared by 6 bases and J by 4 bases, with 3 bases of the junction left unmatched. The CDR3 loop reads CASRGQGAGYGYTF. CDR3 DNA: TGTGCCAGCAGGGGACAGGGGGCAGGCTATGGCTACACCTTC.

The chain employs TRBV9 and TRBJ2-3; D unclear. CDR3 size: 16 residues. Germline loops: CDR1 SGDLS, CDR2 YYNGEE. The ends were cut back, 0 bases at V and 0 bases at J, with 11 bases in the middle. DNA of the CDR3: TGTGCCAGCAGCGTAGGAGCGAACCCTAGCACAGATACGCAGTATTTT. This encodes CASSVGANPSTDTQYF.

This sequence joins TRBV7-3 and TRBJ1-1; 7 nucleotides match TRBD1. CDR3 length: 15 amino acids. The junction had 9 bases not matched to a gene; V was cut back by 2 bases and J by 6 bases. Germline V gene sequence: CDR1 SGHTA, CDR2 FQGTGA. DNA of the CDR3: TGTGCCAGCAGCTTAGGGCAGGGGGGATTCTCTGAAGCTTTCTTT. It translates to CASSLGQGGFSEAFF.

This chain connects TRBV29-1 to TRBJ2-7; the match to TRBD2 covers 9 bases. Germline values: CDR1 SQVTM, CDR2 ANQGSEA. V was clipped by 5 bases and J by 0 bases; unmatched bases: 11. The CDR3 covers 16 residues. The CDR3 loop reads CSVQGSGTSSSYEQYF. In DNA, the CDR3 is TGCAGCGTTCAAGGCTCCGGGACTAGCAGCTCCTACGAGCAGTACTTC.

The CDR3 coding sequence is TGTGCCAGCAGTCAGGGGGGCGGCGCAGATACGCAGTATTTT. Its protein is CASSQGGGADTQYF. The gene calls are TRBV2 and TRBJ2-3, with D perhaps matching TRBD1 (7 bases). V lost 5 bases, J lost 4 bases, and 13 bases lay in between. Germline V lookup: CDR1 SNHLY, CDR2 FYNNEI. The CDR3 is 14 residues long.

This clone was counted once. The rearrangement uses TRBV7-9 and TRBJ2-3; no clear D gene. Between the trimmed V and J ends, which lost 2 bases and 4 bases, there was a span of 4 bases. Germline assignment: CDR1 SEHNR and CDR2 FQNEAQ (reference sequence). This CDR3 contains 12 residues. The CDR3 here is CASSLRADTQYF. CDR3 bases: TGTGCCAGCAGCTTACGGGCAGATACGCAGTATTTT.

The chain employs TRBV12-3 or TRBV12-4 and TRBJ1-2; D uncertain. This CDR3 has 12 residues. V lost 3 bases and J 5 bases, leaving 7 bases between the germline ends. In DNA form, the CDR3 reads TGTGCCAGCAGTTTTGCTAGGTATGGCTACACCTTC. It translates to CASSFARYGYTF.